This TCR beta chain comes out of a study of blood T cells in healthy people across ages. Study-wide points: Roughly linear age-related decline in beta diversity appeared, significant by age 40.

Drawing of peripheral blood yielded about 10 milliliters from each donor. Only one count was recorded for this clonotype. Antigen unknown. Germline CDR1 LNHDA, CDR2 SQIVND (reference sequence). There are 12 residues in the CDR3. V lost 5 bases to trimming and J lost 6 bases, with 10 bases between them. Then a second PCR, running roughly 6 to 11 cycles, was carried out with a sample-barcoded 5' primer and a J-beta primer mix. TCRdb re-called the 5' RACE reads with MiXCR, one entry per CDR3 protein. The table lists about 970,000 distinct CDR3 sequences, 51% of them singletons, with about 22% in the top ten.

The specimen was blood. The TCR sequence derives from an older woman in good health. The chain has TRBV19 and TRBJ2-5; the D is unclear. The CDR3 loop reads CASSSMQKTQYF. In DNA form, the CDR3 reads TGTGCCAGTAGTTCGATGCAGAAGACCCAGTACTTC. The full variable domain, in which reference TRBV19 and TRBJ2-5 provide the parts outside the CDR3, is DGGITQSPKYLFRKEGQNVTLSCEQNLNHDAMYWYRQDPGQGLRLIYYSQIVNDFQKGDIAEGYSVSREKKESFPLTVTSAQKNPTAFYLCASSSMQKTQYFGPGTRLLVL.